Listed here are 4 T cell receptor beta chains from one sample, sequenced in a study of yellow fever vaccine responses in identical twins. TCRdb fed the RT-PCR reads into MiXCR, producing one record per CDR3 protein. The repertoire holds around 20,000 distinct CDR3 sequences, with about two thirds as singletons. Sequencing was performed on T cells from blood (PBMCs), unsorted or a sorted subset (not recorded which), taken before or after yellow fever vaccination (not recorded which). The receptors stem from a woman younger than 30 who received the yellow fever vaccine.

The V and J genes are TRBV6-1 and TRBJ2-2; maybe TRBD1 (6 bases). V was cut by 2 bases and J by 7 bases, with 11 bases left in between. This CDR3 is 14 amino acids long. CDR1 and CDR2 (germline): MNHNS, SASEGT. The CDR3, as DNA: TGTGCCAGCAGTGAATATACAGGGTTCGGGGAGCTGTTTTTT. It encodes CASSEYTGFGELFF.

The DNA of the CDR3 is TGTGCCAGCTCACCTGGGCCATACTCTGGAAACACCATATATTTT. It codes for CASSPGPYSGNTIYF. The V gene is TRBV18, the J gene TRBJ1-3; D gene unclear. This CDR3 is built from 15 residues. V gave up 3 bases and J gave up 0 bases, with 9 bases separating them. The V gene's germline CDR1 is KGHSH and CDR2 LQKENI.

This clonotype was counted between two and nine times. The CDR3 loop is CASSQNGPNTEAFF. The CDR3 DNA sequence: TGTGCCAGCAGCCAAAACGGCCCTAACACTGAAGCTTTCTTT. This rearrangement joins TRBV3-1 to TRBJ1-1; D is unclear. Germline V lookup: CDR1 LGHDT, CDR2 YNNKEL (reference sequence). The CDR3 is made up of 14 amino acids. Trimming took 2 bases from V and 2 from J, leaving 9 bases between them.

The sample holds a few counts of this clonotype. CDR3 DNA sequence: TGTGCCAGCAGCTTTTATGGGACAGGGGGTGAGACCCAGTACTTC. Its translation: CASSFYGTGGETQYF. V gene TRBV13 combines with J gene TRBJ2-5; 11 bases fit TRBD1. Germline values: CDR1 PRHDT, CDR2 FYEKMQ (reference sequence). The CDR3 loop spans 15 amino acids. J lost 5 bases, V lost 3 bases, and 5 bases had no gene match. The full variable domain, with the rest looked up from reference TRBV13 and TRBJ2-5, is AAGVIQSPRHLIKEKRETATLKCYPIPRHDTVYWYQQGPGQDPQFLISFYEKMQSDKGSIPDRFSAQQFSDYHSELNMSSLELGDSALYFCASSFYGTGGETQYFGPGTRLLVL.